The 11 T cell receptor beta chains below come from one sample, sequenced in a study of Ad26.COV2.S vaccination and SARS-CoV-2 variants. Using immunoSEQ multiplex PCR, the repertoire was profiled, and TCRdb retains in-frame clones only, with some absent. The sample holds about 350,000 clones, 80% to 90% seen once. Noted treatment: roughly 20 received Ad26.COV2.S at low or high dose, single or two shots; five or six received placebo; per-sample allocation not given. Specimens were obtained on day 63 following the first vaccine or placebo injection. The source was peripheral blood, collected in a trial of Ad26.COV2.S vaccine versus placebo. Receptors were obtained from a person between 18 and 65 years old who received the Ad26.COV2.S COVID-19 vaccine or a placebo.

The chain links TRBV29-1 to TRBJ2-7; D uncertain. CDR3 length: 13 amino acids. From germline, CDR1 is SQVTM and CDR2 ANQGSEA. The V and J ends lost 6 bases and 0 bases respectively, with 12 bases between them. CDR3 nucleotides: TGCAGCGTGCCTGGCGGAAGCTCCTACGAGCAGTACTTC. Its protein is CSVPGGSSYEQYF.

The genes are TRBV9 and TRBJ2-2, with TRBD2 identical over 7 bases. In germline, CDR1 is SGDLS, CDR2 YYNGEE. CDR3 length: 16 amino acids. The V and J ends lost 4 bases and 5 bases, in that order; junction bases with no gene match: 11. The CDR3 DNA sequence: TGTGCCAGCAGCCGGAGCGGGGTGGCGGGGACCGGGGAGCTGTTTTTT. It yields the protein CASSRSGVAGTGELFF.

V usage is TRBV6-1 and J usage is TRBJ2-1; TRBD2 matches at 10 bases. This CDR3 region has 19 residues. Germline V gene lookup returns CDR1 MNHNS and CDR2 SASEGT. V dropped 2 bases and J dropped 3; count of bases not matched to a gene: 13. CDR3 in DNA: TGTGCCAGCAGTGAAAGGAGCGCATATAGCGGGGGGAACTACAATGAGCAGTTCTTC. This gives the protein CASSERSAYSGGNYNEQFF.

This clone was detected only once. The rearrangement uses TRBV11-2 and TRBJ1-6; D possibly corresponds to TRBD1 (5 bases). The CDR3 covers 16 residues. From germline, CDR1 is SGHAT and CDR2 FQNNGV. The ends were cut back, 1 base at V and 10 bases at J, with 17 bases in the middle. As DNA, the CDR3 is TGTGCCAGCAGCTTAGGCACAGGCAGCCATCACTCACCCCTCCACTTT. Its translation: CASSLGTGSHHSPLHF.

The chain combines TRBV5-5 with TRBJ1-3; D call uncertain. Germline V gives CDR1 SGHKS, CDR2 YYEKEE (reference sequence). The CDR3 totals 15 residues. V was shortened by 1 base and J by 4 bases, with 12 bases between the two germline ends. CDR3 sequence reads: CASSLRVSSGNTIYF. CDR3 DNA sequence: TGTGCCAGCAGCTTGAGGGTCAGCTCGGGAAACACCATATATTTT.

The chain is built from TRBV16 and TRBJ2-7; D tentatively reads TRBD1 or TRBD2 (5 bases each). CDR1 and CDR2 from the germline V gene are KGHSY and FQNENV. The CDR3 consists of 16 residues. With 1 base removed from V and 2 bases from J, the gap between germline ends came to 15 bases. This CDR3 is CASSQLGTGRTYEQYF. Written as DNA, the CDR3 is TGTGCCAGCAGCCAATTGGGTACGGGACGCACCTACGAGCAGTACTTC.

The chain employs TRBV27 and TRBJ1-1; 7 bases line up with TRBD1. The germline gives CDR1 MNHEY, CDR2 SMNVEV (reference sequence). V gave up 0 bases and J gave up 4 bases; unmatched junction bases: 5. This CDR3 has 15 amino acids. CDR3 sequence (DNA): TGTGCCAGCAGTTTATCGAGACAGGGTGGCACTGAAGCTTTCTTT. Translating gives CASSLSRQGGTEAFF.

The CDR3 loop is CASSTGQGYSGNTIYF. The DNA for the CDR3 is TGCGCCAGCAGTACGGGACAGGGGTACTCTGGAAACACCATATATTTT. The chain employs TRBV10-2 and TRBJ1-3; 10 nucleotides agree with TRBD1. This CDR3 spans 16 amino acids. The V gene's germline CDR1 is WSHSY and CDR2 SAAADI. V trimming: 5 bases; J trimming: 0 bases; junction bases outside the gene matches: 4.

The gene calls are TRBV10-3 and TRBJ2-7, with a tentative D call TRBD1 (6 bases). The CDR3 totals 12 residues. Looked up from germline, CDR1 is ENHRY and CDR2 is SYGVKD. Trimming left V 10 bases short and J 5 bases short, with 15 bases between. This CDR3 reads CASEGQSDEQYF. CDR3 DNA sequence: TGTGCCAGTGAAGGACAGTCCGACGAGCAGTACTTC.

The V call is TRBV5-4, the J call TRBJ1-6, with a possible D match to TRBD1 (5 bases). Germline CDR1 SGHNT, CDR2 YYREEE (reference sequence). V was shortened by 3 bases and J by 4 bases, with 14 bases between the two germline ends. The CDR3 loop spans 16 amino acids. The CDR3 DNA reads TGTGCCAGCAGCTCGGGAGGTAGACAGTATAATTCACCCCTCCACTTT. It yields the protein CASSSGGRQYNSPLHF.

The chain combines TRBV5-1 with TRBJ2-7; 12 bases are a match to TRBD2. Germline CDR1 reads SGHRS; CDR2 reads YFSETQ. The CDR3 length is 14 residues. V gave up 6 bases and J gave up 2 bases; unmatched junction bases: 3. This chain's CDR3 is CASNRLAGAYEQYF. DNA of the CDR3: TGCGCCAGCAACAGACTAGCGGGAGCCTACGAGCAGTACTTC.